This paragraph covers one TCR beta chain sequence. As yet, its antigen is unknown. The CDR3 contains 15 residues. Germline V gene sequence: CDR1 MNHNS, CDR2 SASEGT. With V trimmed by 4 bases and J by 2 bases, 6 bases remained unmatched. Using its own MiXCR run on the 5' RACE reads, TCRdb lists one record per CDR3 protein. The table lists some 120,000 distinct CDR3 sequences, under 9% of them singletons, with about two fifths in the top ten. These data originate in a study of T cells after yellow fever vaccination. Study-wide findings and caveats: The study re-detected most primary-vaccination clones after the booster (approximately 96% CD4, roughly 85% CD8).

The chain recombines TRBV6-1 with TRBJ2-3; 7 bases are a match to TRBD1. Specimen: CD8+ T cells sorted from PBMCs, collected on the day of the yellow fever booster vaccination. This receptor was obtained from a man younger than 35 who received the YFV17D yellow fever vaccine. The CDR3 protein is CASSVGTVITDTQYF. The CDR3 nucleotides are TGTGCCAGCAGTGTGGGGACAGTGATCACAGATACGCAGTATTTT.